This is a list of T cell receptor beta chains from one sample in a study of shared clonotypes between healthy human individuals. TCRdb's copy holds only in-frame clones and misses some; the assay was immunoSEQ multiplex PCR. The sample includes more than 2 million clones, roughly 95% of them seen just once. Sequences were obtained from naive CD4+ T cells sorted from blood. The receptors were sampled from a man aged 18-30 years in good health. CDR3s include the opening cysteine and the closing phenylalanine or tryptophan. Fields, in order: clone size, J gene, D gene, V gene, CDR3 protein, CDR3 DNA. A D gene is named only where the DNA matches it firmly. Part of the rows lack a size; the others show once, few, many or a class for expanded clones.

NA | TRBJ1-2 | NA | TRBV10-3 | CATNLDRNYGYTF | TGTGCCACCAATCTGGACAGAAACTATGGCTACACCTTC
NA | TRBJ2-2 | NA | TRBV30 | CAWSVSGTGELFF | TGTGCCTGGAGTGTCTCTGGGACCGGGGAGCTGTTTTTT
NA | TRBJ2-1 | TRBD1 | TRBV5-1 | CASSLGNRGPYNEQFF | TGCGCCAGCAGCTTGGGGAACAGGGGGCCCTACAATGAGCAGTTCTTC
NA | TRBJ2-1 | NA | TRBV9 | CASSVAGNEQFF | TGTGCCAGCAGCGTAGCAGGTAATGAGCAGTTCTTC
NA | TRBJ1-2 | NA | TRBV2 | CASNLEGQTNYGYTF | TGTGCCAGCAATTTGGAAGGACAGACTAACTATGGCTACACCTTC
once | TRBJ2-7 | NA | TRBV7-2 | CASSRSYEQYF | TGTGCCAGCAGCAGAAGCTACGAGCAGTACTTC
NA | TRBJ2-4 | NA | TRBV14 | CASSQATLNIQYF | TGTGCCAGCAGCCAAGCCACTTTAAACATTCAGTACTTC
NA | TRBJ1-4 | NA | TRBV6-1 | CASSDPRGAAREKLFF | TGTGCCAGCAGTGATCCCCGGGGGGCAGCTCGAGAAAAACTGTTTTTT
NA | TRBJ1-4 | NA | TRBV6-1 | CASSEAPATNEKLFF | TGTGCCAGCAGTGAAGCACCTGCAACTAATGAAAAACTGTTTTTT
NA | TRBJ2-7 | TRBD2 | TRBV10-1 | CASRQSGTYEQYF | TGCGCCAGCAGACAGAGCGGGACCTACGAGCAGTACTTC
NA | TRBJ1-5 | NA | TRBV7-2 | CASSLRGPGTLTNQPQHF | TGTGCCAGCAGCCTAAGAGGGCCCGGGACATTAACTAATCAGCCCCAGCATTTT
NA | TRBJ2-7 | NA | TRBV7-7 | CARNVSVPLSYEQYF | TGTGCTAGGAATGTGAGTGTTCCCCTCTCCTACGAGCAGTACTTC
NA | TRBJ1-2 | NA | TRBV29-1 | CSIWGGQGQYGYTF | TGCAGCATATGGGGAGGGCAAGGACAATATGGCTACACCTTC
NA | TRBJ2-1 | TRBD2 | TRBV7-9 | CASSLSSGGTYNEQFF | TGTGCCAGCAGCTTATCTTCGGGAGGAACCTACAATGAGCAGTTCTTC
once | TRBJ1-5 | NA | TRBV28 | CASSLAQGSQPQHF | TGTGCCAGCAGTTTAGCGCAGGGGAGTCAGCCCCAGCATTTT
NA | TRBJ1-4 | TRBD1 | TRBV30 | CAWSRGQGEEKLFF | TGTGCCTGGAGTCGAGGACAGGGTGAAGAAAAACTGTTTTTT
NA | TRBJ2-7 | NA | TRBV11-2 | CASSLVGHYGNYEQYF | TGTGCCAGCAGCTTAGTCGGTCACTACGGGAACTACGAGCAGTACTTC
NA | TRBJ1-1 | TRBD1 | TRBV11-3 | CASSPGQGASPEAFF | TGTGCCAGCAGCCCTGGACAGGGGGCGAGTCCTGAAGCTTTCTTT
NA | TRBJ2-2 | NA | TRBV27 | CASSSNYLDRGKNTGELFF | TGTGCCAGCAGTTCAAATTATCTCGACCGGGGAAAGAACACCGGGGAGCTGTTTTTT
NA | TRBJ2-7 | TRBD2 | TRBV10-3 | CAIREGLAGEQYF | TGTGCCATCAGAGAGGGACTAGCCGGCGAGCAGTACTTC
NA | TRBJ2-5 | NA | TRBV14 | CASSQPLTQREDGTQYF | TGTGCCAGCAGCCAACCCCTCACACAAAGGGAGGACGGGACCCAGTACTTC
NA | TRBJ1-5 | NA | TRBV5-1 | CASSLSGDKDQPQHF | TGCGCCAGCAGCTTGTCTGGGGACAAGGATCAGCCCCAGCATTTT
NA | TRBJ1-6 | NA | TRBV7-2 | CASSLEQGSPLHF | TGTGCCAGCAGCTTGGAGCAGGGGTCCCCCCTCCACTTT
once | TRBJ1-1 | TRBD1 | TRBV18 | CASSPGTVSAEAFF | TGTGCCAGCTCACCGGGGACAGTGTCGGCTGAAGCTTTCTTT
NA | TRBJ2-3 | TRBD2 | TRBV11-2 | CASSGLRTSGRTSTDTQYF | TGTGCCAGCAGTGGACTTAGGACTAGCGGGAGAACTAGCACAGATACGCAGTATTTT
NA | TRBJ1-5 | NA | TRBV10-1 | CASSDGSSNQPQHF | TGCGCCAGCAGTGACGGTTCGAGCAATCAGCCCCAGCATTTT
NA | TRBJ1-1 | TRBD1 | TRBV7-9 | CASSRSGTGGTEAFF | TGTGCCAGCAGCCGTTCCGGGACAGGGGGGACTGAAGCTTTCTTT
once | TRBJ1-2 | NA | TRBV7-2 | CASSRGLTGYGYTF | TGTGCCAGCAGCCGGGGGCTCACGGGCTATGGCTACACCTTC
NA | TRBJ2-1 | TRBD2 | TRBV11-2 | CASSLTSGGGNEQFF | TGTGCCAGCAGCTTGACTAGCGGGGGGGGTAATGAGCAGTTCTTC
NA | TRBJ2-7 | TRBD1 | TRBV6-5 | CASRSGQVPPYEQYF | TGTGCCAGCAGATCCGGACAGGTCCCACCCTACGAGCAGTACTTC
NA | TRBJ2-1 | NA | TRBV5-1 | CASSLDRVSSYNEQFF | TGCGCCAGCAGCTTGGATAGGGTGAGCTCCTACAATGAGCAGTTCTTC
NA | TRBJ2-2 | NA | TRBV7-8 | CASSLTTNTGELFF | TGTGCCAGCAGCTTAACCACCAACACCGGGGAGCTGTTTTTT
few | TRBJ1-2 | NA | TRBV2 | CASREGAGYTF | TGTGCCAGCAGAGAGGGTGCTGGCTACACCTTC
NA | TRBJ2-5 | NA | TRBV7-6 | CASSLAGLAVLETQYF | TGTGCCAGCAGCTTGGCCGGGCTAGCTGTCCTGGAGACCCAGTACTTC
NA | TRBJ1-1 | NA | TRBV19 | CASSLEGWDTEAFF | TGTGCCAGTAGCTTAGAGGGATGGGACACTGAAGCTTTCTTT
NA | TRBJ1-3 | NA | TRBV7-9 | CASRIGASGNTIYF | TGTGCCAGCAGGATAGGGGCGAGTGGAAACACCATATATTTT
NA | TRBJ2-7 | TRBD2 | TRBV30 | CAWSVAGAYEQYF | TGTGCCTGGAGTGTCGCGGGAGCCTACGAGCAGTACTTC
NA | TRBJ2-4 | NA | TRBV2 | CASSATSYLAKNIQYF | TGTGCCAGCAGTGCTACTAGCTACTTAGCCAAAAACATTCAGTACTTC
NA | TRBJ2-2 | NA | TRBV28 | CASISGQNTGELFF | TGTGCCAGCATTTCCGGACAGAACACCGGGGAGCTGTTTTTT
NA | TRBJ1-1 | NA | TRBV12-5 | CASGLALNTEAFF | TGTGCTAGTGGTTTGGCGCTAAACACTGAAGCTTTCTTT
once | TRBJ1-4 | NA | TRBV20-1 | CSARDTEKLFF | TGCAGTGCTAGAGATACGGAAAAACTGTTTTTT
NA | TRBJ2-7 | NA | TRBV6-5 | CASTTPGSSSYEQYF | TGTGCCAGCACCACCCCGGGTAGCAGCTCCTACGAGCAGTACTTC